These T cell receptor beta chains were read from a single sample in a study of cytomegalovirus exposure and HLA in healthy donors. Using immunoSEQ multiplex PCR, the repertoire was profiled, and TCRdb retains in-frame clones only, with some absent. The data contain about 160,000 clones, approximately 87% of them singletons. The material sequenced was PBMCs. These TCRs come from a woman in her twenties or thirties in good health and CMV-seronegative. Both conserved end residues are part of each CDR3. A D gene is named only where the DNA matches it firmly. Clone size appears in some rows only: once, few, many, or a class for an expanded clone.

NA	TRBV18	TRBJ2-7	TRBD1	TGTGCCAGCTCACCGGACAGGACCTCCTACGAGCAGTACTTC	CASSPDRTSYEQYF
NA	TRBV9	TRBJ2-5	TRBD2	TGTGCCAGCAGCTCGCGCGCGGGGGTCTGGGAGACTCAGTACTTC	CASSSRAGVWETQYF
NA	TRBV29-1	TRBJ2-2	NA	TGCAGCGTTGATCGTGTAACCGGGGAGCTGTTTTTT	CSVDRVTGELFF
NA	TRBV2	TRBJ2-2	NA	TGTGCCAGCAGTGATTTGGGGGCGAACACCGGGGAGCTGTTTTTT	CASSDLGANTGELFF
few	TRBV5-4	TRBJ1-2	TRBD1	TGTGCCAGCAGCACTCCGGGACAGACTTATGGCTACACCTTC	CASSTPGQTYGYTF
NA	TRBV28	TRBJ1-5	NA	TGTGCCAGCAGAAGGGGAGGGAGCAATCAGCCCCAGCATTTT	CASRRGGSNQPQHF
NA	TRBV19	TRBJ2-2	NA	TGTGCCAGTAGTATAGAGCTCAGGAACACCGGGGAGCTGTTTTTT	CASSIELRNTGELFF
NA	TRBV10-3	TRBJ2-1	TRBD1	TGTGCCATCAGTGGAGGGACAGGAAGCTACAATGAGCAGTTCTTC	CAISGGTGSYNEQFF
once	TRBV4-1	TRBJ2-7	NA	TGCGCCAGCAGCCTACTAGAGCGAAACTCTCTGTACGAGCAGTACTTC	CASSLLERNSLYEQYF
NA	TRBV28	TRBJ1-1	NA	TGTGCCAGCAGTTTTGTTGGGGCCACGGGATTTAACACTGAAGCTTTCTTT	CASSFVGATGFNTEAFF
NA	TRBV27	TRBJ1-1	NA	TGTGCCAGCAGTATACCGCCGGGACAAACCAACACTGAAGCTTTCTTT	CASSIPPGQTNTEAFF
NA	TRBV5-8	TRBJ2-3	NA	TGTGCCAGCAGCCGCGGGACGGTGAAGTATTTT	CASSRGTVKYF
NA	TRBV6-1	TRBJ1-2	TRBD1	TGTGCCAGCAGTGAAGGACAGGGGAGTCGTCTATATGGCTACACCTTC	CASSEGQGSRLYGYTF
NA	TRBV5-5	TRBJ2-1	TRBD2	TGTGCCAGCAATTTTCTTTGGGGACTAGCGGTATACAATGAGCAGTTCTTC	CASNFLWGLAVYNEQFF
NA	TRBV29-1	TRBJ2-7	NA	TGCAGCGTTGTCCCTGTCCGGGGGTCCTACGAGCAGTACTTC	CSVVPVRGSYEQYF
NA	TRBV6-1	TRBJ1-3	TRBD1	TGTGCCAGCCTCCGGGACAGGGGGGGAAACACCATATATTTT	CASLRDRGGNTIYF
NA	TRBV15	TRBJ1-4	NA	TGTGCCACCAGGGCTTACGAAAAACTGTTTTTT	CATRAYEKLFF
NA	TRBV27	TRBJ2-5	NA	TGTGCCAGCAGTTTTAGAGTGGGTGCAGAGTACCAAGAGACCCAGTACTTC	CASSFRVGAEYQETQYF
once	TRBV7-9	TRBJ1-1	TRBD1	TGTGCCAGCAGCTTTAAGACCGGGACAGGGGTTTCAGCTTTCTTT	CASSFKTGTGVSAFF
NA	TRBV5-5	TRBJ2-3	TRBD1	TGTGCCAGCAGCCGGGGACAGGGGGCATATACAGATACGCAGTATTTT	CASSRGQGAYTDTQYF
NA	TRBV9	TRBJ1-1	NA	TGTGCCAGCAGCGAGACAGGCGGCGTGAACACTGAAGCTTTCTTT	CASSETGGVNTEAFF
NA	TRBV18	TRBJ2-7	NA	TGTGCCAGCTCACCGGACCCCCCATTTAGCGGCGAGCAGTACTTC	CASSPDPPFSGEQYF
NA	TRBV14	TRBJ1-2	NA	TGTGCCAGCAGCCAAGTTGGAAGCAGCGGGGGCTACACCTTC	CASSQVGSSGGYTF
NA	TRBV13	TRBJ1-1	TRBD1	TGTGCCAGCAGAAGGACCAGGGGGGAGCAAATGAACACTGAAGCTTTCTTT	CASRRTRGEQMNTEAFF
once	TRBV6-1	TRBJ2-7	NA	TGTGCCAGCCGGAATCAAGGTCAAGGCTCCTACGAGCAGTACTTC	CASRNQGQGSYEQYF
NA	TRBV14	TRBJ1-2	TRBD1	TGTGCCAGCAGCCCCCAAAACAGGGGGAATGGCTACACCTTC	CASSPQNRGNGYTF
few	TRBV4-1	TRBJ2-1	TRBD2	TGCGCCAGCAGCCCGGGACTAGCGGGAGGCTACAATGAGCAGTTCTTC	CASSPGLAGGYNEQFF
NA	TRBV5-1	TRBJ1-1	NA	TGCGCCAGCAGCTTAGAGGGGGTGAGCACTGAAGCTTTCTTT	CASSLEGVSTEAFF
NA	TRBV29-1	TRBJ2-7	TRBD1	TGCAGCATTCCGGGACAGGGGGCAGGGGAGCAGTACTTC	CSIPGQGAGEQYF
NA	TRBV5-4	TRBJ2-5	NA	TGTGCCAGCACCTCCCAGACCGGGACCACGGGGACCCAGTACTTC	CASTSQTGTTGTQYF
NA	TRBV5-6	TRBJ1-2	TRBD1	TGTGCCAGCAGCTTGGGACAGGGGGTTTACTATGGCTACACCTTC	CASSLGQGVYYGYTF
NA	TRBV7-9	TRBJ1-4	NA	TGTGCCAGCAGCTTGGGTTTCGGGGAGGAAAAACTGTTTTTT	CASSLGFGEEKLFF
NA	TRBV18	TRBJ1-3	NA	TGTGCCAGCTCACCACCTCAGGTCTCTGGAAACACCATATATTTT	CASSPPQVSGNTIYF
NA	TRBV5-1	TRBJ2-7	TRBD2	TGCGCCAGCAGCTTCGAGCGGGGGCCGGACGAGCAGTACTTC	CASSFERGPDEQYF
few	TRBV6-5	TRBJ2-5	NA	TGTGCCAGCAAATACGGACTTCAAGAGACCCAGTACTTC	CASKYGLQETQYF
NA	TRBV29-1	TRBJ1-4	TRBD1	TGCAGCGTTGAAGACCGGGACAGGGTGGGAAAACTGTTTTTT	CSVEDRDRVGKLFF
NA	TRBV7-9	TRBJ2-5	TRBD1	TGTGCCAGCAGCTTAACGCGTCAGGGGGCATGGAAAGAGACCCAGTACTTC	CASSLTRQGAWKETQYF
NA	TRBV15	TRBJ2-5	TRBD2	TGTGCCACCAGCAGAGATCCGGGGGGGGTAGCGGGTCAAGAGACCCAGTACTTC	CATSRDPGGVAGQETQYF
NA	TRBV7-2	TRBJ1-1	NA	TGTGCCAGCAGCTTAGTAGGACAGAAAGCTTTCTTT	CASSLVGQKAFF
NA	TRBV11-2	TRBJ2-1	NA	TGTGCCAGCAGCTTAGAGGCAGGTTACAATGAGCAGTTCTTC	CASSLEAGYNEQFF